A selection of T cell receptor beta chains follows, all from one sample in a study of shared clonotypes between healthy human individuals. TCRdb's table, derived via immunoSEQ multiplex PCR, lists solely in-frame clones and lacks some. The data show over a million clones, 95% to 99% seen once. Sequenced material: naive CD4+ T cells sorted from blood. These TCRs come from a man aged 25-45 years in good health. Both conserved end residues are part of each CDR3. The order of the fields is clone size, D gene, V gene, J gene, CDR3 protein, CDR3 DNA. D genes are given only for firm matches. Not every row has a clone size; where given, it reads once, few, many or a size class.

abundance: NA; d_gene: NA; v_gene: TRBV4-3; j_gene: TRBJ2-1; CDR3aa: CASSLGTGLDEQFF; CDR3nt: TGCGCCAGCAGCCTAGGCACGGGTTTGGATGAGCAGTTCTTC
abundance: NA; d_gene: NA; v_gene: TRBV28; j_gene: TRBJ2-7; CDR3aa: CASSLSWDFATYEQYF; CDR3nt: TGTGCCAGCAGTTTATCTTGGGACTTCGCAACCTACGAGCAGTACTTC
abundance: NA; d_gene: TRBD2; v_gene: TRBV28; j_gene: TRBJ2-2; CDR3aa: CASSLVGLAGGPGTGELFF; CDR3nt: TGTGCCAGCAGTTTAGTAGGGCTAGCGGGAGGGCCAGGGACCGGGGAGCTGTTTTTT
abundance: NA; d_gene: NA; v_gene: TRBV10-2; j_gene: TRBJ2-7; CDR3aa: CASFPGRVTYEQYF; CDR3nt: TGCGCCAGCTTCCCGGGCCGCGTAACCTACGAGCAGTACTTC
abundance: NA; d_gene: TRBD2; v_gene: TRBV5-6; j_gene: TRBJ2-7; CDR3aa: CASSRGASGTYEQYF; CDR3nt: TGTGCCAGCAGCAGAGGGGCTAGCGGCACCTACGAGCAGTACTTC
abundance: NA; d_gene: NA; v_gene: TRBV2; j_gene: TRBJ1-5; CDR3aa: CASGISNQPQHF; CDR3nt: TGTGCCAGTGGGATCAGCAATCAGCCCCAGCATTTT
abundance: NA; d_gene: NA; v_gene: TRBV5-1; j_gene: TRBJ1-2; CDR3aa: CASSPGLGPLYGYTF; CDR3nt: TGCGCCAGCAGCCCTGGCTTGGGACCACTTTATGGCTACACCTTC
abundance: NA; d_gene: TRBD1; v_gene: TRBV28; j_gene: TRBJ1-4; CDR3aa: CASSFEGGAGEKLFF; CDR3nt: TGTGCCAGCAGTTTTGAAGGGGGCGCGGGAGAAAAACTGTTTTTT
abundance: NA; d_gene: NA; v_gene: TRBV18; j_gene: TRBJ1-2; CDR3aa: CASSPLDSSGYTF; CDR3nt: TGTGCCAGCTCACCCTTGGACAGTTCTGGCTACACCTTC
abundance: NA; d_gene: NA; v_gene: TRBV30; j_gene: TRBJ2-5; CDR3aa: CAWSVGTGLVETQYF; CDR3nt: TGTGCCTGGAGTGTAGGGACGGGCCTTGTAGAGACCCAGTACTTC
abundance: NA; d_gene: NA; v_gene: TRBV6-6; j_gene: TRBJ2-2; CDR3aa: CASSGVANTGELFF; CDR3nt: TGTGCCAGCAGTGGCGTAGCGAACACCGGGGAGCTGTTTTTT
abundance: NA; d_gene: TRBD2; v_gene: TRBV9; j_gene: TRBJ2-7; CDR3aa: CASSVGTSGRHEQYF; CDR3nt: TGTGCCAGCAGCGTAGGTACTAGCGGGAGACACGAGCAGTACTTC
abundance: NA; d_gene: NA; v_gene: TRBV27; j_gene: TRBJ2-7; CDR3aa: CASSRATSYEQYF; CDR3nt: TGTGCCAGCAGCCGCGCCACTTCCTACGAGCAGTACTTC
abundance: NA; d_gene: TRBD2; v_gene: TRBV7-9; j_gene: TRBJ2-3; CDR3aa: CASSLGLAGTDTQYF; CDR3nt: TGTGCCAGCAGCTTAGGACTAGCGGGCACAGATACGCAGTATTTT
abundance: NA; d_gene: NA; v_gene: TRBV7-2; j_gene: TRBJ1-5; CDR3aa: CASSLYGSQPQHF; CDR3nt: TGTGCCAGCAGCTTATACGGATCTCAGCCCCAGCATTTT
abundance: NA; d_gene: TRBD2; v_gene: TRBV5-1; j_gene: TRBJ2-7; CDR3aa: CASRSGTSGYEQYF; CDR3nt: TGCGCCAGCAGGTCTGGGACTAGCGGCTACGAGCAGTACTTC
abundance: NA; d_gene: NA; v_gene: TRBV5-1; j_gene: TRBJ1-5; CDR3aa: CASSLGLSRDQPQHF; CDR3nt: TGCGCCAGCAGCTTGGGGCTTAGCAGGGATCAGCCCCAGCATTTT
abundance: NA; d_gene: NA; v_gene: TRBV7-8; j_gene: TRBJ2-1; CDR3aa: CASSPPGSSYNEQFF; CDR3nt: TGTGCCAGCAGCCCCCCGGGGAGCTCCTACAATGAGCAGTTCTTC
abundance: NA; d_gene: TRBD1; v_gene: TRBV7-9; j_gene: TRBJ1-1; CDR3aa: CASSPQGGFTEAFF; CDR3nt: TGTGCCAGCAGCCCCCAGGGGGGTTTCACTGAAGCTTTCTTT
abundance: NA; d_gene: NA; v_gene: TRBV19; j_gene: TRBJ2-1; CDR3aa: CASSRRSSGGNEQFF; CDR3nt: TGTGCCAGTAGCCGACGTTCCTCCGGGGGCAATGAGCAGTTCTTC
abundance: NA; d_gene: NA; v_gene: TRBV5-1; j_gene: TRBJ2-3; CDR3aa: CASSFGPMSTDTQYF; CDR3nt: TGCGCCAGCAGCTTCGGCCCGATGAGCACAGATACGCAGTATTTT
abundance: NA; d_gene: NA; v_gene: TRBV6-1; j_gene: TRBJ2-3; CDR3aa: CASPPGLNTDTQYF; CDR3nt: TGTGCCAGCCCCCCGGGACTGAACACAGATACGCAGTATTTT
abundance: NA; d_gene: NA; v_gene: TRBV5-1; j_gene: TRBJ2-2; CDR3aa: CASSRDFLNTGELFF; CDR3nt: TGCGCCAGCAGCCGGGACTTTCTGAACACCGGGGAGCTGTTTTTT
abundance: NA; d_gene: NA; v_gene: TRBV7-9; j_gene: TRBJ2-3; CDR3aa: CASSLGGRGYDTDTQYF; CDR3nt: TGTGCCAGCAGCTTAGGTGGCAGGGGCTACGACACAGATACGCAGTATTTT
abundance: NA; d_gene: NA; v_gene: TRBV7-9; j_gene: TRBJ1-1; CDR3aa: CASSLTSAATEAFF; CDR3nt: TGTGCCAGCAGCTTAACGAGTGCAGCGACTGAAGCTTTCTTT
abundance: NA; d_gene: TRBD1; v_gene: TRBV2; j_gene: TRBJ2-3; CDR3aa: CASRARTGADTQYF; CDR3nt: TGTGCCAGCAGGGCGAGGACAGGGGCAGATACGCAGTATTTT
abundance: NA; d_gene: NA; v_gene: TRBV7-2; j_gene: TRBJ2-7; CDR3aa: CASSLAPGNLNSYEQYF; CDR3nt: TGTGCCAGCAGCTTAGCGCCAGGGAACCTCAACTCCTACGAGCAGTACTTC
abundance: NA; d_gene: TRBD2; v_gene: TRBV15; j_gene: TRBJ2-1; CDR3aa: CATSYRLAGFPLDEQFF; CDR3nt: TGTGCCACCAGCTACAGACTAGCGGGGTTCCCTCTGGATGAGCAGTTCTTC
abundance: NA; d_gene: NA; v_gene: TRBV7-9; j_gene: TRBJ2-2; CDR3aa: CASSLLGGSNTGELFF; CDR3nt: TGTGCCAGCAGCTTACTGGGGGGCTCGAACACCGGGGAGCTGTTTTTT
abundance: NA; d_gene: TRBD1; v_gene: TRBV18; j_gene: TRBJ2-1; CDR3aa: CASSPRTGTGLDEQFF; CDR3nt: TGTGCCAGCTCACCAAGGACCGGGACAGGGTTAGATGAGCAGTTCTTC
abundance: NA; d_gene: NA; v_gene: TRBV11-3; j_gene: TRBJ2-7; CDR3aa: CASTDPGAPYEQYF; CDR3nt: TGTGCCAGCACAGACCCCGGGGCCCCCTACGAGCAGTACTTC
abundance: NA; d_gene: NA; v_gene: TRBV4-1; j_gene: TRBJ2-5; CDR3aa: CASSSRGLQETQYF; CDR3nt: TGCGCCAGCAGCTCCAGGGGATTACAAGAGACCCAGTACTTC
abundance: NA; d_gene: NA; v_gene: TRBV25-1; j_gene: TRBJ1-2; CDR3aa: CASSEYGDGYGYTF; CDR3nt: TGTGCCAGCAGTGAATATGGGGACGGCTATGGCTACACCTTC
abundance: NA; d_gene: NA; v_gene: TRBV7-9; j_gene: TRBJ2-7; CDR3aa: CASSFEGNRYEQYF; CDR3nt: TGTGCCAGCAGCTTTGAAGGCAACCGCTACGAGCAGTACTTC
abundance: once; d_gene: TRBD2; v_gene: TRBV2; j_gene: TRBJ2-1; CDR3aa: CASRPTSGGTYNEQFF; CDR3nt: TGTGCCAGCAGACCAACTAGCGGAGGGACGTACAATGAGCAGTTCTTC
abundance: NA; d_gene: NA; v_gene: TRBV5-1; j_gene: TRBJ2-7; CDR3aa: CASSFRWDSSYEQYF; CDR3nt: TGCGCCAGCAGCTTTCGGTGGGATTCCTCCTACGAGCAGTACTTC
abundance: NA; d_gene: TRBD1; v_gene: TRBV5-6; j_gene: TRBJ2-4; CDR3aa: CASSWTGDIQYF; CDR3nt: TGTGCCAGCAGCTGGACAGGGGACATTCAGTACTTC
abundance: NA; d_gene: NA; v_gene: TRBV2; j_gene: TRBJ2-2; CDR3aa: CASSAGSSGELFF; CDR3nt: TGTGCCAGCAGTGCAGGGAGTTCCGGGGAGCTGTTTTTT
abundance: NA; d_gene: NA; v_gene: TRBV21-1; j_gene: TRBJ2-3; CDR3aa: CASSRHRAGAQYF; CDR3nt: TGTGCCAGCAGCAGACACAGGGCGGGGGCGCAGTATTTT
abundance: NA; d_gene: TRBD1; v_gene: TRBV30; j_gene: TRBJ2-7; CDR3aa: CAWRLTGSIYEQYF; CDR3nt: TGTGCCTGGAGACTGACAGGGTCTATCTACGAGCAGTACTTC
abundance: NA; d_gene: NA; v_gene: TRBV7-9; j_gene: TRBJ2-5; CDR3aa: CASSWGETQYF; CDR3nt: TGTGCCAGCAGCTGGGGGGAGACCCAGTACTTC
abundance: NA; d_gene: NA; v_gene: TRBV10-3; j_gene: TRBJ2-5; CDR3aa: CAIGEGLETQYF; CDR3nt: TGTGCCATTGGGGAAGGGTTAGAGACCCAGTACTTC
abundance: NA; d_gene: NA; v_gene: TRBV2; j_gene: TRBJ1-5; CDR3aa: CASTTESNQPQHF; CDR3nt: TGTGCCAGCACGACAGAGAGCAATCAGCCCCAGCATTTT
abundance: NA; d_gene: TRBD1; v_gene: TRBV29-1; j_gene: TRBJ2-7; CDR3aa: CSVVGQGDSYEQYF; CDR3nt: TGCAGCGTTGTGGGACAGGGGGACTCCTACGAGCAGTACTTC
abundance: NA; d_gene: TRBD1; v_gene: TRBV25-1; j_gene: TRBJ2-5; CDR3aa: CASRGQGETQYF; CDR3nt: TGTGCCAGCAGGGGACAGGGAGAGACCCAGTACTTC
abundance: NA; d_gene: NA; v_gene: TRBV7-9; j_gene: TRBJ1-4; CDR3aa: CASSFDRRGEKLFF; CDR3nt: TGTGCCAGCAGCTTCGACCGAAGGGGAGAAAAACTGTTTTTT
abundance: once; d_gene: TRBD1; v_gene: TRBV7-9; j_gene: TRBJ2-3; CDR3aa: CASSLGQGIADTQYF; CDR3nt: TGTGCCAGCAGCCTGGGACAGGGGATAGCAGATACGCAGTATTTT
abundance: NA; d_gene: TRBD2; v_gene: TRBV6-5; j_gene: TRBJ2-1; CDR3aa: CASSYMGTSAYNEQFF; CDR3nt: TGTGCCAGCAGTTATATGGGGACTAGCGCGTACAATGAGCAGTTCTTC
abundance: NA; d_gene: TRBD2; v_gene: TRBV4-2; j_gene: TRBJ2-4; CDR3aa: CASSQGVTSGSDIQYF; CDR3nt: TGTGCCAGCAGCCAAGGGGTGACTAGCGGGAGTGACATTCAGTACTTC
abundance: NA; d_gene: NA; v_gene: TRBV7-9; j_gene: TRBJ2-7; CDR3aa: CASSLASQDSYEQYF; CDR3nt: TGTGCCAGCAGCTTAGCGTCGCAGGACTCCTACGAGCAGTACTTC
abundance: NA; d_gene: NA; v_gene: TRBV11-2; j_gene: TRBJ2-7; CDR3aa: CASSLAWEPYEQYF; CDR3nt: TGTGCCAGCAGCTTAGCGTGGGAACCCTACGAGCAGTACTTC
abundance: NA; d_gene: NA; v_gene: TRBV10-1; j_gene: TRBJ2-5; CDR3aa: CASSESTGWGETQYF; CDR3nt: TGCGCCAGCAGTGAGTCGACGGGATGGGGGGAGACCCAGTACTTC
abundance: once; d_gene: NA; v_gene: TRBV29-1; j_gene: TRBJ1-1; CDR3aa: CSAIRGNTEAFF; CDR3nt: TGCAGCGCTATCAGGGGGAACACTGAAGCTTTCTTT
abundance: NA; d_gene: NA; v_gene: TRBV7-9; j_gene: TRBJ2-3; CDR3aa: CASSRTGTDTQYF; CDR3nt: TGTGCCAGCAGTCGGACGGGCACAGATACGCAGTATTTT
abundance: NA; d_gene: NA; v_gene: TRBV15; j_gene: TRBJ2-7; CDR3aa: CATSESRVGWGEQYF; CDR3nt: TGTGCCACCAGCGAGAGCCGTGTAGGTTGGGGTGAGCAGTACTTC
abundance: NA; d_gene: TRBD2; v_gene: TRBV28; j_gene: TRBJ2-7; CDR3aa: CASQGAGGSSYEQYF; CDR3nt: TGTGCCAGCCAAGGGGCGGGAGGGAGCTCCTACGAGCAGTACTTC
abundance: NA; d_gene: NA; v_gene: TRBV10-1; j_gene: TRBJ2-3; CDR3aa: CASSSAETLTDTQYF; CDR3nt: TGCGCCAGCAGTTCGGCGGAGACCCTCACAGATACGCAGTATTTT
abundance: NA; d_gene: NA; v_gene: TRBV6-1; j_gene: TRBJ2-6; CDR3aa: CASSVQNSGANVLTF; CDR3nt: TGTGCCAGCAGTGTACAAAACTCTGGGGCCAACGTCCTGACTTTC
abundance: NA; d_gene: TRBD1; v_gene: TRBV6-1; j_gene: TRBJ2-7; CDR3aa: CASSGGPRGREQYF; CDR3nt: TGTGCCAGCAGCGGTGGCCCCAGGGGGCGGGAGCAGTACTTC
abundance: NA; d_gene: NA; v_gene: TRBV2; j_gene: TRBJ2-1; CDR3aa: CASSEGTASYNEQFF; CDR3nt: TGTGCCAGCAGTGAAGGTACGGCCTCCTACAATGAGCAGTTCTTC